The present T cell receptor beta chain was sequenced within a study of blood T cell repertoires in COVID-19. Study details: There were acute and convalescent COVID-19 samples, and they came from the United States, Italy and Spain. In each case, the material was cDNA or gDNA derived from T cells, B-cell-depleted T cells, or PBMCs.

Per the original methods: Amplification from reference gene primers served as the basis for estimated nucleated cell counts. The repertoire was sequenced with immunoSEQ multiplex PCR; TCRdb's copy has only in-frame clones and lacks some. V and J calls and clone size come straight from that table; D and trimming were deduced from the DNA. The data hold 50,000 to 60,000 clones, with roughly four fifths observed a single time. Germline V CDR1 and CDR2: LNHDA, SQIVND (reference sequence). V dropped 3 bases and J dropped 0 bases, with 9 bases sitting between them. The length of the CDR3 is 16 residues. The specimen was peripheral blood. The genes are TRBV19 and TRBJ1-6; no reliable D call. The sequence derives from a man of 80 years or more with COVID-19, enrolled during active disease. CDR3 sequence reads: CASSIPGTSYNSPLHF. The CDR3 nucleotides are TGTGCCAGTAGTATCCCGGGTACCTCCTATAATTCACCCCTCCACTTT.